The T cell receptor (beta chain) described here comes from a study of human T cells and chemical hapten exposure. Study at large: Patients additionally received therapeutic doses of diphenylcyclopropenone on the scalp once a week, and this continued throughout the approximately 26-week study. The study patch tested 0.01% DPC on the upper back and read results at 6 days.

CDR3 length: 14 amino acids. Germline-derived CDR1 and CDR2 are LGHNA and YSLEER. The ends were cut back, 0 bases at V and 7 bases at J, with 11 bases in the middle. Study-wide findings and caveats: TCRs above 1 in 1000 frequency did not change with DPC sensitization.

Original methodology: TCR counts had a median of 95,638 per sample and spanned about 23,224 to 750,000. TCRdb redid the calling of the RACE reads with MiXCR, one entry per CDR3 protein. These V and J calls rely on TCRdb rather than the paper's analysis. The sample carries 100,000 or so distinct CDR3 sequences, around 34% recorded once. As for this clonotype: Its target is unknown.

Time point described: patch test 3, about 24 weeks after DPC sensitization. The treatment was: therapeutic diphenylcyclopropenone sensitization with weekly scalp DPC. This TCR was recovered from a man aged 40-49 years with alopecia areata. Some clones in this sample may be carry-over from other donors' samples. Sequencing was performed on whole blood, taken in connection with sensitization to the hapten diphenylcyclopropenone (DPC). The rearrangement uses TRBV4-3 and TRBJ2-3, with D perhaps TRBD2 (5 bases). CDR3 region: CASSQEPWEYTQYF. The DNA of the CDR3 is TGCGCCAGCAGCCAAGAACCATGGGAGTATACGCAGTATTTT.